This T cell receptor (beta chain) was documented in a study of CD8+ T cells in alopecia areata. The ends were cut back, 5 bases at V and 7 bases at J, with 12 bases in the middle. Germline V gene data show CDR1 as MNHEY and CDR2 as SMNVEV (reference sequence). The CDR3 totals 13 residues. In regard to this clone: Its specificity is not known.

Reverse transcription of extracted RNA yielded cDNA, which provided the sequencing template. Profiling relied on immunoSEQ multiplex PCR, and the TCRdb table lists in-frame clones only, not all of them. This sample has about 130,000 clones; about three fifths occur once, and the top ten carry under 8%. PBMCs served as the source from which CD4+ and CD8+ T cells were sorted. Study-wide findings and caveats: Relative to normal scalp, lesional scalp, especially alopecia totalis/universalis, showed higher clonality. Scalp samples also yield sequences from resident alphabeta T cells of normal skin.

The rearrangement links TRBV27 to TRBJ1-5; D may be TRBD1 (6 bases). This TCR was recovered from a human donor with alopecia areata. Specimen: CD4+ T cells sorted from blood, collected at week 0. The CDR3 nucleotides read TGTGCCAGCAGTATAGGGGGGAGACAGCCCCAGCATTTT. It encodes CASSIGGRQPQHF.